This T cell receptor beta chain stems from a study of blood T cells in healthy people across ages. To note about this clonotype: Its antigen remains unknown.

Study-wide points: Greater diversity and more naive CD4+ cells were seen in long-lived donors than in aged donors.

Combining a sample-barcoded 5' primer with a J-beta primer mix, a second PCR ran for about 7 to 12 cycles. TCRdb analysed the 5' RACE reads with MiXCR anew, one entry per CDR3 protein. Among about 640,000 distinct CDR3 sequences, under 65% were seen once, and the ten largest hold around 37%. There are 15 residues in the CDR3. CDR1 is SQVTM and CDR2 is ANQGSEA in the germline V gene. V lost 6 bases to trimming and J lost 2 bases, with 17 bases between them. The source of this sequence is a man between 60 and 75 years old in good health. Sequencing was carried out using blood. The chain combines TRBV29-1 with TRBJ2-1, with D possibly TRBD1 on 6 matching bases. CDR3 sequence reads: CSVSGGQGTYNEQFF. The CDR3 bases are TGCAGCGTGAGTGGTGGGCAGGGGACCTACAATGAGCAGTTCTTC.